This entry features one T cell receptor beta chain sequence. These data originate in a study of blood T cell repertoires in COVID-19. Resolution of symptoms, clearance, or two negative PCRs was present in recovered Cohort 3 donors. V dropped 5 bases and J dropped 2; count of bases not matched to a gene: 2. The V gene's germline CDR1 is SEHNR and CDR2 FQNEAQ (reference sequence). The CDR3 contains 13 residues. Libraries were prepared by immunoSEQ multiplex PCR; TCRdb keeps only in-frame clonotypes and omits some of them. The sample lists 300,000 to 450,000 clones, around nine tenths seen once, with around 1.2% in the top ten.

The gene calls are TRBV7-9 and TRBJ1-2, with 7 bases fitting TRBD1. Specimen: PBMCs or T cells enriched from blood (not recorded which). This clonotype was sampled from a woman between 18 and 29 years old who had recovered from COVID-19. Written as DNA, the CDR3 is TGTGCCAGCAGCCGGGGACAGAACTATGGCTACACCTTC. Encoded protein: CASSRGQNYGYTF.